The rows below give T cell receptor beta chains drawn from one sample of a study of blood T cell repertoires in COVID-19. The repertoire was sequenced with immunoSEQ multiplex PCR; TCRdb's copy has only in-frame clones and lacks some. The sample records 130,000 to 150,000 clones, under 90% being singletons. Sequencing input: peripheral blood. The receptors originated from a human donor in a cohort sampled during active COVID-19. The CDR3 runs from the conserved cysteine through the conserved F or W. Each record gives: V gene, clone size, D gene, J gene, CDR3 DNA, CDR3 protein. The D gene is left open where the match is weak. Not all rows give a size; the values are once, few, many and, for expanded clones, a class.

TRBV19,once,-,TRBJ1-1,TGTGCCAGTAGTATAAAGATTTCCAGGGAGGGAGCTTTCTTT,CASSIKISREGAFF
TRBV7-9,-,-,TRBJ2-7,TGTGCCAGCAGCTTGACAGACTACGAGCAGTACTTC,CASSLTDYEQYF
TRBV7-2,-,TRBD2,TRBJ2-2,TGTGCCAGCAGCGTGGTAGCGGGACTCGCCCCCGGGGAGCTGTTTTTT,CASSVVAGLAPGELFF
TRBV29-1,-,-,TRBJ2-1,TGCAGCGTTGAATTCTATGAGCAGTTCTTC,CSVEFYEQFF
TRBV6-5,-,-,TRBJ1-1,TGTGCCAGCAGTTACTCGTTCACCGGACAGAACACTGAAGCTTTCTTT,CASSYSFTGQNTEAFF
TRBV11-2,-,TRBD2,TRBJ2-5,TGTGCCAGCAGCCCCAGGCGGGGGAGGGCCGAAGAGACCCAGTACTTC,CASSPRRGRAEETQYF
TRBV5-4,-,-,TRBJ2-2,TGTGCCAGCAGCTTCCAGCCGGGACAATTCACCGGGGAGCTGTTTTTT,CASSFQPGQFTGELFF
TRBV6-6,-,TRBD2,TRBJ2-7,TGTGCCACAACTCCAACTAGCGGGAGCCACGAGCAGTACTTC,CATTPTSGSHEQYF
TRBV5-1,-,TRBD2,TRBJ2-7,TGCGCCAGCAGCCAGGGACTAGCGGGAGGGCCCCCCTACGAGCAGTACTTC,CASSQGLAGGPPYEQYF
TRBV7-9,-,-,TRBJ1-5,TGTGCCAGCAGCCTGGGGACAAGTGCAAATCAGCCCCAGCATTTT,CASSLGTSANQPQHF
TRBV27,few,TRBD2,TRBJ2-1,TGTGCCAGCATCGGGACTAGCGGGATCTACAATGAGCAGTTCTTC,CASIGTSGIYNEQFF
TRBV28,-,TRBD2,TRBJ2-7,TGTGCCAGCAGTGATACTAGCGGGAGGGAAGAGCAGTACTTC,CASSDTSGREEQYF
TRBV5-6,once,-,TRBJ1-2,TGTGCCAGCAGCTTTCAGGTGCGGGGTGGCTACACCTTC,CASSFQVRGGYTF
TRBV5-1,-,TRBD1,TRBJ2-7,TGCGCCAGCAGCTCGGGGACAGGGGGCTGGTACGAGCAGTACTTC,CASSSGTGGWYEQYF
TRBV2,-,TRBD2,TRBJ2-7,TGTGCCAGCAGTAAACTTACTAGCGGGAGTAGGAACGAGCAGTACTTC,CASSKLTSGSRNEQYF
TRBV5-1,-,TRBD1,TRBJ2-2,TGCGCCAGCAGCCCCCCCGGACAGGGGGACACCGGGGAGCTGTTTTTT,CASSPPGQGDTGELFF
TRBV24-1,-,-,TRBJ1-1,TGTGCCACCAGAAGACAGCCGAACACTGAAGCTTTCTTT,CATRRQPNTEAFF
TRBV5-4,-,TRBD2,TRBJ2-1,TGTGCCAGCAGCGCCCGTTGGACTAGCGGGAAGGGTGAGCAGTTCTTC,CASSARWTSGKGEQFF
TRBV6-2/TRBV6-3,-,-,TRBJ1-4,TGTGCCAGCAGTTACTCGAGAGGGTTTCAAGCTAATGAAAAACTGTTTTTT,CASSYSRGFQANEKLFF
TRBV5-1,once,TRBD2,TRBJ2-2,TGCGCCAGCAGAAGGCTAGCGGGAGATCACACCGGGGAGCTGTTTTTT,CASRRLAGDHTGELFF
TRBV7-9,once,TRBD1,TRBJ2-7,TGTGCCAGCAGCTCCCCCGGGACAGGGGTTTACGAGCAGTACTTC,CASSSPGTGVYEQYF
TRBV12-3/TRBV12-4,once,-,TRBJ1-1,TGTGCCAGCAGTTTGGATGAGTACAGCGAAGCTTTCTTT,CASSLDEYSEAFF
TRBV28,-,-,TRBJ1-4,TGTGCCAGCACCAGACAGGCAGAAAAACTGTTTTTT,CASTRQAEKLFF
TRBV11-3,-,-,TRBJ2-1,TGTGCCAGCAGCTTAGGGACCGGGAGTAACAATGAGCAGTTCTTC,CASSLGTGSNNEQFF
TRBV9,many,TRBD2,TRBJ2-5,TGTGCCAGCAGCGTAGAGGGACTAGCGCGACAGACCCAGTACTTC,CASSVEGLARQTQYF
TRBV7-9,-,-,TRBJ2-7,TGTGCCAGCAGCTTAGGTGGTGCGCCGCAGTACTTC,CASSLGGAPQYF
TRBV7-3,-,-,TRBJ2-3,TGTGCCAGCAGCCCCTCGATCTCGGGGAGAACGCAGTATTTT,CASSPSISGRTQYF
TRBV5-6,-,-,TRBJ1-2,TGTGCCAGCAGCTCCTGGGCAGGGAACTATGGCTACACCTTC,CASSSWAGNYGYTF
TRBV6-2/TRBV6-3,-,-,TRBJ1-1,TGTGCCAGCAGTTACTCGGCGGGGGGTAGGGTGATGAACACTGAAGCTTTCTTT,CASSYSAGGRVMNTEAFF
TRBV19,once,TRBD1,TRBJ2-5,TGTGCCAGTAGTATAGGGACAGGGGCGGCGGAGACCCAGTACTTC,CASSIGTGAAETQYF
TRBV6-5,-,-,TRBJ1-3,TGTGCCAGCAGTTTTGGAGTCCTTCGCTCTGGAAACACCATATATTTT,CASSFGVLRSGNTIYF
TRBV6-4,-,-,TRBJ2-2,TGTGCCAGCAGTGTTGGGGGGAGCGAAATGACCGGGGAGCTGTTTTTT,CASSVGGSEMTGELFF
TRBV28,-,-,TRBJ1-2,TGTGCCAGCAGTCCGGCCGGGAACTATGGCTACACCTTC,CASSPAGNYGYTF
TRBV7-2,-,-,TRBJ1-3,TGTGCCAGCAGCCCCGGGGCGGGGAGATGGTCTGGAAACACCATATATTTT,CASSPGAGRWSGNTIYF
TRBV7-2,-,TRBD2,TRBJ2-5,TGTGCCAGCAGCTTGGGGAGCGGGAGAGGTGGGGAGACCCAGTACTTC,CASSLGSGRGGETQYF
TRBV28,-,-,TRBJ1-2,TGTGCCACCCTACCTGGGGGGGCTGACTATGGCTACACCTTC,CATLPGGADYGYTF